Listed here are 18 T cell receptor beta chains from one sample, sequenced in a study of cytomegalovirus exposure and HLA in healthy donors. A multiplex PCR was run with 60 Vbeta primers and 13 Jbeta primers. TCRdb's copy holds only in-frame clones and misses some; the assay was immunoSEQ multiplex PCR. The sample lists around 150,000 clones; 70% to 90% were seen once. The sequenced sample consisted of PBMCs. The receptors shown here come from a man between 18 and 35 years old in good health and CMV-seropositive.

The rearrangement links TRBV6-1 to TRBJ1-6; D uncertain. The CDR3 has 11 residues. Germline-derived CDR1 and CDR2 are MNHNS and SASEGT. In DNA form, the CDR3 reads TGTGCTAGTGCGGCGCCTAGTCCCCTCCACTTT. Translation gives CASAAPSPLHF.

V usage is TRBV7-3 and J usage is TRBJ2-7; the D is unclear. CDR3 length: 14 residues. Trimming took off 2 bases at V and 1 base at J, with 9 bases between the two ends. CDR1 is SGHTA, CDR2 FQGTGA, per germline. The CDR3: CASSLLAGSYEQYF. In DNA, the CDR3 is TGTGCCAGCAGCTTACTCGCAGGTTCCTACGAGCAGTACTTC.

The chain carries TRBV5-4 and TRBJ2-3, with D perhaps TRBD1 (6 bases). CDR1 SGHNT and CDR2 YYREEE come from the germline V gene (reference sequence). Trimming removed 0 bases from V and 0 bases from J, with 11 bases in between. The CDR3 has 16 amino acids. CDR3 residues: CASSLVTGRSTDTQYF. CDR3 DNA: TGTGCCAGCAGCTTGGTTACAGGGCGGAGCACAGATACGCAGTATTTT. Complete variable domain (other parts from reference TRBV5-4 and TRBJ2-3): ETGVTQSPTHLIKTRGQQVTLRCSSQSGHNTVSWYQQALGQGPQFIFQYYREEENGRGNFPPRFSGLQFPNYSSELNVNALELDDSALYLCASSLVTGRSTDTQYFGPGTRLTVL.

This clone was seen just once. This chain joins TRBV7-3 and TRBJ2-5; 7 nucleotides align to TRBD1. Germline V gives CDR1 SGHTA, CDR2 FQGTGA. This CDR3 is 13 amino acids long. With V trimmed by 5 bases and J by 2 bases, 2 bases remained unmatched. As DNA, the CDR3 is TGTGCCAGCAGCCAGGGACAGCAAGAGACCCAGTACTTC. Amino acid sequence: CASSQGQQETQYF.

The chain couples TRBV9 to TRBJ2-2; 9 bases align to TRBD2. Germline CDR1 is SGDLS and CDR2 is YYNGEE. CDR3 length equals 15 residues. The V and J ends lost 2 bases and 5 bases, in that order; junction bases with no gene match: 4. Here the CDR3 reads CASSVGGGATGELFF. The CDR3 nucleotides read TGTGCCAGCAGCGTCGGCGGGGGGGCTACCGGGGAGCTGTTTTTT.

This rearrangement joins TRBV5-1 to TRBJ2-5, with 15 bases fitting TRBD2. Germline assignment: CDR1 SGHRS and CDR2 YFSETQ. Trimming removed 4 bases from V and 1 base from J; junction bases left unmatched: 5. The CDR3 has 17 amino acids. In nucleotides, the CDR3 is TGCGCCAGCAGCCCCGGGACTAGCGGGGGGTGCCAAGAGACCCAGTACTTC. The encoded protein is CASSPGTSGGCQETQYF.

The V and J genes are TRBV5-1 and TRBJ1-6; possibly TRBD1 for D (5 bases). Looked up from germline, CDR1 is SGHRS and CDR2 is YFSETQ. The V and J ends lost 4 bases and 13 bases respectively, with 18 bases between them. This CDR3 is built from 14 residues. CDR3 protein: CASSPEGSRVPLHF. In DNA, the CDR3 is TGCGCCAGCAGCCCGGAGGGCTCCAGGGTGCCCCTCCACTTT.

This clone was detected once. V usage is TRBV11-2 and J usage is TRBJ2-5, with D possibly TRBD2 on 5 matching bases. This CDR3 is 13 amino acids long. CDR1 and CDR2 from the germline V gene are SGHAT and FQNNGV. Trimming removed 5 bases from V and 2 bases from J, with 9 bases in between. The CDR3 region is CASSAGLQETQYF. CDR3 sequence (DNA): TGTGCCAGCAGCGCGGGCCTTCAAGAGACCCAGTACTTC. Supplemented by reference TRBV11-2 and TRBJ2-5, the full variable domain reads EAGVAQSPRYKIIEKRQSVAFWCNPISGHATLYWYQQILGQGPKLLIQFQNNGVVDDSQLPKDRFSAERLKGVDSTLKIQPAKLEDSAVYLCASSAGLQETQYFGPGTRLLVL.

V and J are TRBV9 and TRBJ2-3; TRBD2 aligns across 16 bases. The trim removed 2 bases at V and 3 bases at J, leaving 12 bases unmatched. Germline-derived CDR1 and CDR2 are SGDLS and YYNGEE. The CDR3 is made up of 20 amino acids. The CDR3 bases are TGTGCCAGCAGCGTGGGGACTAGCGGGGGGGATCGAGGTAGTACAGATACGCAGTATTTT. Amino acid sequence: CASSVGTSGGDRGSTDTQYF.

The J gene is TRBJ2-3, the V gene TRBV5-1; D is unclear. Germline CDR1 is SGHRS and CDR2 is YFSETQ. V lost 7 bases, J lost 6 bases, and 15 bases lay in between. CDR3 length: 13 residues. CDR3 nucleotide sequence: TGCGCCAGCCGATCGGTTAACTCGGATACGCAGTATTTT. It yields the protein CASRSVNSDTQYF.

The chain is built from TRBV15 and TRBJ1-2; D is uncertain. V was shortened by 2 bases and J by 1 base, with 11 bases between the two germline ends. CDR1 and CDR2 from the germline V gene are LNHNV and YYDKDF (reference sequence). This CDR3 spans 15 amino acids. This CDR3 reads CATSRNRDNNYGYTF. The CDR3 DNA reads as TGTGCCACCAGCAGAAACCGGGATAATAACTATGGCTACACCTTC.

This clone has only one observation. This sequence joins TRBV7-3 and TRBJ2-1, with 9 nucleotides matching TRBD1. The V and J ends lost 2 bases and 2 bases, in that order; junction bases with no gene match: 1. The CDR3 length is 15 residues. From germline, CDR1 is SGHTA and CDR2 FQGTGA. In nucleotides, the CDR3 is TGTGCCAGCAGCTTAGACAGGGGGGCCTACAATGAGCAGTTCTTC. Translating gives CASSLDRGAYNEQFF.

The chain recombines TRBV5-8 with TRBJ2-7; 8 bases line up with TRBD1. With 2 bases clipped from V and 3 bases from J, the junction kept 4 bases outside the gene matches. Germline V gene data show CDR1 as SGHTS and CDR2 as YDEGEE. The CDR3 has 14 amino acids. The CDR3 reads CASSFGQGHYEQYF. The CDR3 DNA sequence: TGTGCCAGCAGCTTTGGACAGGGCCACTACGAGCAGTACTTC.

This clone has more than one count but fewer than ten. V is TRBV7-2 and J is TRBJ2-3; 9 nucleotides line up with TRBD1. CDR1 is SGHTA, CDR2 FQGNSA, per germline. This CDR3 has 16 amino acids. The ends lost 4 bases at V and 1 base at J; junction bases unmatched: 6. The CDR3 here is CASSYKQGACTDTQYF. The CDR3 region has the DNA TGTGCCAGCAGCTACAAACAGGGGGCGTGCACAGATACGCAGTATTTT.

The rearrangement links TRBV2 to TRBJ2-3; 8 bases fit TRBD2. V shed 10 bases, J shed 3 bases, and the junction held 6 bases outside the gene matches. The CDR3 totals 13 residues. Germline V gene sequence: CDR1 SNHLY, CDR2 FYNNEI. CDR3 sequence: CATYERETDTQYF. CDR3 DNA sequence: TGTGCCACCTATGAGCGGGAGACAGATACGCAGTATTTT.

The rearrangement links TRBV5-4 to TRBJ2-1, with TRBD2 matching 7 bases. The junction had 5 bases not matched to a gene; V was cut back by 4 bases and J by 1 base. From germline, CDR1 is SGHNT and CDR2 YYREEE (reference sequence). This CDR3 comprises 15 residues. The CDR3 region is CASSPPGGSYNEQFF. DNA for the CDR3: TGTGCCAGCAGCCCTCCCGGGGGGTCCTACAATGAGCAGTTCTTC. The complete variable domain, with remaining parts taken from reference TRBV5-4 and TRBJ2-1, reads ETGVTQSPTHLIKTRGQQVTLRCSSQSGHNTVSWYQQALGQGPQFIFQYYREEENGRGNFPPRFSGLQFPNYSSELNVNALELDDSALYLCASSPPGGSYNEQFFGPGTRLTVL.

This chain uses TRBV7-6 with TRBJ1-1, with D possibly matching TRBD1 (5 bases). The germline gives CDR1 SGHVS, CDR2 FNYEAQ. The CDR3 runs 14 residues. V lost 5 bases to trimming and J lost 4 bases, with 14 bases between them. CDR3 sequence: CASSAGGTGTEAFF. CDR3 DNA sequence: TGTGCCAGCAGCGCCGGCGGGACGGGCACTGAAGCTTTCTTT.

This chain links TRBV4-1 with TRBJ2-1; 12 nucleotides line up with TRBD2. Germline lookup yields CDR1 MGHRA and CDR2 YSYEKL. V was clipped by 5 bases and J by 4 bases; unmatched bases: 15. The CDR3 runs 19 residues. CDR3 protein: CASSVRTSGDQPRYNEQFF. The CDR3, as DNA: TGCGCCAGCAGCGTAAGGACTAGCGGGGACCAGCCTCGATACAATGAGCAGTTCTTC.